This passage covers 2 T cell receptor beta chains from one sample sequenced in a study. In TCRdb, the 5' RACE reads were re-called with MiXCR into one record per CDR3 protein. The sample lists around 52,000 distinct CDR3 sequences, 28% occurring once. The sample was tumor-infiltrating memory CD4+ T cells sorted from the breast tumor. Indicated subset: memory CD4+ T cells, CD4+CD45RO+CD25-. These receptors were taken from a female donor with breast cancer.

The chain couples TRBV4-1 to TRBJ2-5; 12 bases agree with TRBD1. The CDR3 sequence is 15 residues long. The V gene end was trimmed by 4 bases and the J gene end by 5 bases; junction bases not matched to a gene: 5. Germline CDR1 MGHRA, CDR2 YSYEKL. The CDR3 is CASSPWDRGRETQYF. The CDR3 DNA reads TGCGCCAGCAGCCCTTGGGACAGGGGGCGGGAGACCCAGTACTTC.

The rearrangement links TRBV5-5 to TRBJ2-7, with TRBD2 identical over 14 bases. Germline assignment: CDR1 SGHKS and CDR2 YYEKEE (reference sequence). The CDR3 extends over 18 amino acids. V gave up 2 bases and J gave up 2 bases; unmatched junction bases: 9. The DNA for the CDR3 is TGTGCCAGCAGCTTTATAAAGACTAGCGGGAGGGTAACCTACGAGCAGTACTTC. It translates to CASSFIKTSGRVTYEQYF.